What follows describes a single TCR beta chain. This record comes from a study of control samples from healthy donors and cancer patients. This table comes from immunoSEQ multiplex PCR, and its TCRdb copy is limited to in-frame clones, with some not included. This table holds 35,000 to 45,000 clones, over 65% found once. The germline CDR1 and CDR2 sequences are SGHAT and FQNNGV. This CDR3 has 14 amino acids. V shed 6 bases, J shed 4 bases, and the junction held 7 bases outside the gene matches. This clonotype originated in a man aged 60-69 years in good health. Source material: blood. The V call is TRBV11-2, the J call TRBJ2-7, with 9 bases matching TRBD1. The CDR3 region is CASSSGTGRYEQYF. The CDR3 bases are TGTGCCAGCAGTTCCGGGACAGGGCGTTACGAGCAGTACTTC.